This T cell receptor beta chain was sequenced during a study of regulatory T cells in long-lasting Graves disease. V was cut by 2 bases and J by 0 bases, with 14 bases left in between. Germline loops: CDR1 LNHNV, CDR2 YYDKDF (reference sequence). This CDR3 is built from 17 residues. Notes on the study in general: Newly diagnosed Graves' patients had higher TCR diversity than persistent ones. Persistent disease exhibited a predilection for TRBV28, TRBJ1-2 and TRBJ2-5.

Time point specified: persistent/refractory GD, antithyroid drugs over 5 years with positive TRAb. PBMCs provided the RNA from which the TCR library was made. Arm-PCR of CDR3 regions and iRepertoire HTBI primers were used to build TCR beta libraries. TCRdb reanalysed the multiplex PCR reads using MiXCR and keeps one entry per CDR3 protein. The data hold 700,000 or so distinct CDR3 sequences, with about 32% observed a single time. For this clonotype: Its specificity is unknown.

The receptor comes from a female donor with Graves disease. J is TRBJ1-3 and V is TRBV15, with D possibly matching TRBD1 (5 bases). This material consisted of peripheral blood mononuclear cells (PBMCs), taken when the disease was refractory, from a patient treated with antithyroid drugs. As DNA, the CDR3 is TGTGCCACCAGCAGAAAGTGGGGGGAAATCTCTGGAAACACCATATATTTT. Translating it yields CATSRKWGEISGNTIYF. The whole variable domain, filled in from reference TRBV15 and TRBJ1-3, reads DAMVIQNPRYQVTQFGKPVTLSCSQTLNHNVMYWYQQKSSQAPKLLFHYYDKDFNNEADTPDNFQSRRPNTSFCFLDIRSPGLGDTAMYLCATSRKWGEISGNTIYFGEGSWLTVV.